These 25 T cell receptor beta chains originate from one sample sequenced in a study of blood T cell repertoires in COVID-19. Method: immunoSEQ multiplex PCR; TCRdb's copy keeps in-frame clones and lacks some. The sample carries about 370,000 clones, approximately 89% recorded once. The specimen sequenced was peripheral blood. The origin of the receptors is a woman aged 30 to 39 with COVID-19, enrolled during active disease.

This clone was observed once. V and J are TRBV28 and TRBJ2-1, with D possibly being TRBD2 (7 bases). The CDR3 covers 15 residues. The V gene lost 8 bases and the J gene lost 0 bases, with 14 bases spanning the gap. The V gene's germline CDR1 is MDHEN and CDR2 SYDVKM. CDR3 region: CASAGAGSSYNEQFF. In nucleotides, the CDR3 is TGTGCCAGCGCGGGGGCGGGTAGCTCCTACAATGAGCAGTTCTTC.

The chain links TRBV7-6 to TRBJ2-7; 7 bases are a match to TRBD2. Germline V gene sequence: CDR1 SGHVS, CDR2 FNYEAQ. V lost 4 bases and J lost 0; bases outside the gene matches: 6. The CDR3 runs 15 residues. CDR3 sequence: CASSSRAGYSYEQYF. For the CDR3, the DNA is TGTGCCAGCAGCTCCCGAGCGGGGTACTCCTACGAGCAGTACTTC.

The genes are TRBV4-1 and TRBJ1-1; unclear D gene. CDR1 is MGHRA and CDR2 is YSYEKL in the germline V gene. CDR3 length: 17 residues. The V end was cut by 4 bases, the J end by 1 base, with 19 bases between. CDR3 DNA: TGCGCCAGCAGCCCTAAGGCGGGTTATAGAACGAACACTGAAGCTTTCTTT. This codes for CASSPKAGYRTNTEAFF.

This clone was picked up a small number of times. The chain carries TRBV13 and TRBJ1-2, with 8 bases that match TRBD1. The J segment lost 7 bases and the V segment lost 2 bases, leaving 3 bases of the junction unmatched. CDR3 length equals 13 residues. Germline assignment: CDR1 PRHDT and CDR2 FYEKMQ (reference sequence). The CDR3 loop reads CASSLQGASGYTF. Here the CDR3 DNA reads TGTGCCAGCAGCTTACAGGGGGCGAGTGGCTACACCTTC.

The chain uses TRBV5-1 and TRBJ2-1; 7 bases fit TRBD2. CDR3 length: 16 residues. Trimming cost V 3 bases and J 6 bases; bases outside gene matches: 12. Per the germline V gene, CDR1 is SGHRS and CDR2 is YFSETQ. The CDR3 spells CASSSPLRAGTNEQFF. The DNA of the CDR3 is TGCGCCAGCAGCTCCCCCCTTAGAGCGGGAACCAATGAGCAGTTCTTC.

V is TRBV7-2 and J is TRBJ1-5; the D gene is possibly TRBD1 (5 bases). From germline, CDR1 is SGHTA and CDR2 FQGNSA. V lost 6 bases and J lost 3, with 15 bases in between. This CDR3 contains 15 residues. As DNA, the CDR3 is TGTGCCAGCAGTCAGGGCTCCGGTTACAATCAGCCCCAGCATTTT. This translates into CASSQGSGYNQPQHF.

This chain joins TRBV28 and TRBJ2-7; the match to TRBD2 covers 12 bases. V trimming: 6 bases; J trimming: 5 bases; junction bases outside the gene matches: 8. This CDR3 spans 15 amino acids. Germline V gene data show CDR1 as MDHEN and CDR2 as SYDVKM. CDR3 sequence (DNA): TGTGCCAGCAGCCTTCTAGCGGGAGGGCCCCACGAGCAGTACTTC. It yields the protein CASSLLAGGPHEQYF.

The chain combines TRBV30 with TRBJ2-2; a possible D gene is TRBD2 (6 bases). The V gene's germline CDR1 is GTSNPN and CDR2 SVGIG (reference sequence). The CDR3 is 13 residues long. V was shortened by 8 bases and J by 8 bases, with 18 bases between the two germline ends. CDR3 bases: TGTGCCAGTACCGGGACTTCGGAGGGGGAGCTGTTTTTT. Translation: CASTGTSEGELFF. Looking up the rest from reference TRBV30 and TRBJ2-2 gives the full variable domain: SQTIHQWPATLVQPVGSPLSLECTVEGTSNPNLYWYRQAAGRGLQLLFYSVGIGQISSEVPQNLSASRPQDRQFILSSKKLLLSDSGFYLCASTGTSEGELFFGEGSRLTVL.

In this sample, this clone turned up once. V is TRBV19 and J is TRBJ2-3; 7 bases agree with TRBD2. Trimming took 3 bases from V and 4 from J; bases not matched to a gene: 4. Germline lookup yields CDR1 LNHDA and CDR2 SQIVND (reference sequence). CDR3 length: 14 residues. For the CDR3, the DNA is TGTGCCAGTAGTATGGGGGGGACTGCAGATACGCAGTATTTT. Protein product: CASSMGGTADTQYF.

CDR3 bases: TGTGCCAGCAGCTCTACCGGGACAGGGTCCCTACGTGAGCAGTACTTC. Its protein product is CASSSTGTGSLREQYF. The chain employs TRBV7-2 and TRBJ2-7, with 9 bases lining up with TRBD1. Germline V lookup: CDR1 SGHTA, CDR2 FQGNSA. V lost 4 bases to trimming and J lost 7 bases; unmatched junction nucleotides: 14. The CDR3 runs to 16 residues.

This rearrangement joins TRBV14 to TRBJ2-1; 11 bases fit TRBD2. The CDR3 runs 16 residues. Germline CDR1 SGHDN, CDR2 FVKESK. V shed 4 bases and J 7 bases; nucleotides not matched to a gene: 9. CDR3 amino acids: CASSPKPGLAANEQFF. CDR3 bases: TGTGCCAGCAGCCCAAAACCGGGACTAGCGGCTAATGAGCAGTTCTTC.

The V and J genes are TRBV10-3 and TRBJ1-1; a weak D match, TRBD1 (6 bases). Germline values: CDR1 ENHRY, CDR2 SYGVKD. The CDR3 has 12 amino acids. Trimming took 10 bases from V and 6 from J, leaving 15 bases between them. CDR3 amino acids: CATATGLSEAFF. The CDR3 coding sequence is TGTGCCACCGCGACAGGCCTTTCTGAAGCTTTCTTT.

The chain combines TRBV7-9 with TRBJ1-5, with TRBD1 identical over 7 bases. Germline CDR1 SEHNR, CDR2 FQNEAQ (reference sequence). The CDR3 is made up of 15 amino acids. Unmatched junction bases numbered 12, after V lost 5 bases and J lost 8 bases. CDR3 sequence reads: CASSPADRAGEPQHF. CDR3 DNA: TGTGCCAGCAGCCCCGCCGACAGGGCGGGTGAGCCCCAGCATTTT.

V usage is TRBV5-1 and J usage is TRBJ2-3; tentative D call: TRBD2 (5 bases). Germline V CDR1 and CDR2: SGHRS, YFSETQ. V dropped 4 bases and J dropped 1 base, with 13 bases sitting between them. The CDR3 has 15 amino acids. CDR3 sequence reads: CASSPSGSGTDTQYF. In nucleotides, the CDR3 is TGCGCCAGCAGCCCCAGCGGATCGGGCACAGATACGCAGTATTTT.

The chain has TRBV19 and TRBJ2-3, with D perhaps TRBD2 (6 bases). Between the trimmed V and J ends, which lost 7 bases and 2 bases, there was a span of 10 bases. The CDR3 runs 13 residues. Germline V gene lookup returns CDR1 LNHDA and CDR2 SQIVND (reference sequence). CDR3 sequence (DNA): TGTGCCAGTATGCGGGGCTACACAGATACGCAGTATTTT. Protein product: CASMRGYTDTQYF.

The J gene is TRBJ2-7, the V gene TRBV10-3, with 9 bases fitting TRBD1. The CDR3 covers 12 residues. Germline assignment: CDR1 ENHRY and CDR2 SYGVKD. Trimming took 7 bases from V and 4 from J; bases not matched to a gene: 2. The CDR3 here is CAIMGTGYEQYF. The DNA for the CDR3 is TGTGCCATCATGGGGACAGGGTACGAGCAGTACTTC.

This clone has a handful of counts. The genes are TRBV30 and TRBJ2-2, with unresolved D. V lost 3 bases, J lost 5 bases, and 10 bases lay in between. The CDR3 is 13 residues long. CDR1 is GTSNPN and CDR2 is SVGIG in the germline V gene (reference sequence). For the CDR3, the DNA is TGTGCCTGGAGCGATGGGCCAACCGGGGAGCTGTTTTTT. This encodes CAWSDGPTGELFF.

This chain joins TRBV29-1 and TRBJ2-2, with D possibly TRBD1 on 6 matching bases. Germline CDR1 and CDR2: SQVTM and ANQGSEA. The CDR3 sequence is 12 residues long. V was shortened by 8 bases and J by 4 bases, with 11 bases between the two germline ends. The CDR3 loop reads CSPEGVTGELFF. The CDR3 DNA reads TGCAGCCCCGAGGGGGTCACCGGGGAGCTGTTTTTT.

The chain joins TRBV6-6 to TRBJ2-7, with 7 bases lining up with TRBD1. CDR3 length equals 15 residues. The junction had 8 bases not matched to a gene; V was cut back by 6 bases and J by 0 bases. Germline assignment: CDR1 MNHNY and CDR2 SVGAGI (reference sequence). CDR3 bases: TGTGCCAGCAGACTAGGACAGGCCCTCTCCTACGAGCAGTACTTC. Protein product: CASRLGQALSYEQYF.

This clone was picked up one time. The genes are TRBV29-1 and TRBJ2-1; D might be TRBD1 (6 bases). Trimming shortened V by 5 bases and J by 4 bases, and 12 bases separated the two germline ends. Germline CDR1 SQVTM, CDR2 ANQGSEA. The CDR3 has 13 amino acids. CDR3 amino acids: CSVNPRGYNEQFF. CDR3 DNA sequence: TGCAGCGTTAACCCAAGGGGGTACAATGAGCAGTTCTTC.

Turning to this clone: This could be a read error, since a much larger clone is one nucleotide away. The chain combines TRBV6-2 or TRBV6-3 with TRBJ2-1, with 8 bases identical to TRBD2. The V segment lost 5 bases and the J segment 3 bases; nucleotides outside the gene matches: 0. Per germline, CDR1 MNHEY and CDR2 SVGEGT. The CDR3 has 13 residues. The CDR3 DNA is TGTGCCAGCAGTGGGACTAGCTACAATGAGCAGTTCTTC. It specifies CASSGTSYNEQFF.

The J gene is TRBJ1-1, the V gene TRBV4-2; possible D gene TRBD1, 5 bases. The germline gives CDR1 LGHNA, CDR2 YNFKEQ. Trimming cost V 1 base and J 1 base, with 7 bases left between them. There are 14 residues in the CDR3. In DNA, the CDR3 is TGTGCCAGCAGCCAAGTTGGGGCGAACACTGAAGCTTTCTTT. Translated: CASSQVGANTEAFF.

In DNA, the CDR3 is TGCGCCAGCAGCCAAGAAAGCGGGAGTATGTACGAGCAGTACTTC. This translates into CASSQESGSMYEQYF. The chain employs TRBV4-1 and TRBJ2-7; TRBD2 aligns across 8 bases. V lost 0 bases, J lost 4 bases, and 5 bases stayed unmatched. CDR1 is MGHRA and CDR2 is YSYEKL in the germline V gene. The CDR3 loop spans 15 amino acids.

The chain couples TRBV6-4 to TRBJ1-2; the match to TRBD1 covers 9 bases. The germline gives CDR1 MRHNA, CDR2 SNTAGT. V shed 0 bases and J 1 base; nucleotides not matched to a gene: 15. The CDR3 contains 20 residues. The CDR3 sequence is CASSDSVRRQGERVNYGYTF. In nucleotides, the CDR3 is TGTGCCAGCAGTGACTCGGTTCGGAGACAGGGGGAGAGGGTTAACTATGGCTACACCTTC.

This chain uses TRBV7-3 with TRBJ2-3, with 8 positions matching TRBD2. CDR1 and CDR2 from the germline V gene are SGHTA and FQGTGA. The CDR3 spans 15 residues. The J segment lost 5 bases and the V segment lost 3 bases, leaving 7 bases of the junction unmatched. The CDR3: CASSLRGSGIDTQYF. CDR3 DNA sequence: TGTGCCAGCAGCTTGCGTGGTAGCGGGATAGATACGCAGTATTTT. The whole variable domain, filled in from reference TRBV7-3 and TRBJ2-3, reads GAGVSQTPSNKVTEKGKYVELRCDPISGHTALYWYRQSLGQGPEFLIYFQGTGAADDSGLPNDRFFAVRPEGSVSTLKIQRTERGDSAVYLCASSLRGSGIDTQYFGPGTRLTVL.